This T cell receptor beta chain was captured in a study of T cell repertoires in cytomegalovirus infection. Study overall: CMV epitopes used comprised recently identified HLA-C-restricted ones and well-studied HLA-B-restricted ones.

A remark on this clonotype: Its antigen is not known.

TCRdb recomputed calls from the reads with MiXCR, one row per CDR3 protein. The table lists approximately 730,000 distinct CDR3 sequences, approximately 33% of them singletons. The junction had 4 bases not matched to a gene; V was cut back by 4 bases and J by 0 bases. CDR1 and CDR2 from the germline V gene are SQVTM and ANQGSEA. This CDR3 has 16 residues. The sequence was collected from a human donor in good health (CMV status not recorded). Some clones in this sample may be carry-over from other donors' samples. The chain links TRBV29-1 to TRBJ2-6, with 9 bases identical to TRBD1. The sample was cultured PBMCs, taken from culture after CMV antigen stimulation. The DNA of the CDR3 is TGCAGCGTTGGGGACAGGGTCTACTCTGGGGCCAACGTCCTGACTTTC. It yields the protein CSVGDRVYSGANVLTF. The full variable domain, its missing parts supplied by reference TRBV29-1 and TRBJ2-6, is SAVISQKPSRDICQRGTSLTIQCQVDSQVTMMFWYRQQPGQSLTLIATANQGSEATYESGFVIDKFPISRPNLTFSTLTVSNMSPEDSSIYLCSVGDRVYSGANVLTFGAGSRLTVL.